This section outlines one TCR beta chain sequence together with its context. What this receptor recognizes is not known. The record has no base qualities; no much larger clone is one base away. Two rounds of multiplex PCR were performed to amplify the TCR beta CDR3 region from genomic DNA. The first PCR round used primers specific to each TRBV and TRBJ gene, with sequences filed in Chinese patent CN105087789A. Universal primers were used in the second PCR round. The Roche High Pure PCR Template Preparation Kit was used to extract genomic DNA from the frozen PBMCs. Paired-end sequencing with 151 bp reads was performed on the libraries using an Illumina HiSeq 3000. For the original study's pipeline: CutAdapt was used to remove raw reads lacking the multiplex PCR primer sequences. High-quality paired reads were merged into contigs with PEAR. TRB V, D and J gene segments were assigned to each contig with MiXCR by alignment to reference sequences. CDR3 sequences were clustered by base quality and sequence similarity to remove sequencing errors. Shannon entropy normalized by the natural log of productive TCR sequence number was used as the measure of diversity. One minus Shannon entropy divided by the natural log of the number of unique clonotypes was used as the definition of clonality. Using the Youden index from ROC curves, the researchers picked the repertoire-metric cut-offs for progression-free survival, and all analyses were carried out in R 3.5.3. The raw public data were reprocessed by TCRdb itself: fastp quality trimming at Q25, MiXCR clonotype calling, in-frame beta chains only. Identical CDR3 proteins give one entry, which carries the most common genes and DNA. V and J calls and clone size were set by TCRdb, not the authors. The sample data list 10,000 or so distinct CDR3 sequences, and 45% to 65% of these were observed just once. Approximately 6.5% of the sample belongs to the ten largest clones.

A history of other malignancies or of prior chemotherapy or radiotherapy was absent in all patients, and node-negative disease was shown on CT and PET/CT in all patients. At each of two time points, 6 to 7.5 milliliters of peripheral venous blood were collected in EDTA tubes. Ficoll-Paque Plus density-gradient centrifugation was used to isolate PBMCs. Samples were stored at -80°C immediately after collection until analysis. This entry comes from a study of prognosis after radiotherapy for stage I lung cancer (dated by TCRdb to the early 2020s). Regarding the study in general: Between early 2018 and early 2019, roughly 20 patients with stage I NSCLC were enrolled in Nanjing, China. Squamous cell carcinoma histology was identified in 6 to 8 patients, and adenocarcinoma histology was identified in twelve patients. After SBRT, distant metastases developed in about 20% of the 19 patients at a median of around 7 months, while the remaining 15 patients had no significant progression. The patients included 14 to 15 who had newly diagnosed primary stage I lung tumors, along with 5 or 6 others who had oligometastatic NSCLC after their primary tumor had been surgically resected. This study profiled peripheral blood TCR beta repertoires from stage I NSCLC patients before and after stereotactic body radiotherapy and linked the repertoires to distant failure. Using image-guided IMRT or VMAT, SBRT was delivered in 3 to 5 fractions at a biologically effective dose of at least 100 Gy. All patients were regarded as medically inoperable, because of comorbidities in more than ten patients and refusal of surgery in several patients. No patient received concurrent therapy alongside SBRT. The study sequenced around 38 blood samples from 19 patients, one before and one after SBRT per patient. Ages in the cohort of 13 men and about six women ranged from roughly 50 to 85 years, with a median of 74.

Paper-wide results and their limitations: Limitations of the study included a small cohort and short follow-up, and the study findings need independent validation. None of the reported P values were adjusted for multiple comparisons. After SBRT, the number of unique TCR clones decreased (median approximately 10,000 before versus several thousand after; Wilcoxon paired P=0.011). TRBV and TRBJ usage frequencies reportedly varied with metastasis status, involving two V genes at baseline and 8 or 9 V and two J genes after SBRT. Post-SBRT Shannon entropy and its change from baseline were lower in patients who developed distant metastases; baseline Shannon entropy was not associated with metastases. No determination of tumor specificity was made for expanded TCR clones.

The material sequenced was PBMCs, taken before or after stereotactic body radiation therapy (not recorded which). The receptor was derived from a donor at least 50 years old with non-small cell lung cancer.

The CDR3 protein: CASSPLTLGEQFF. At the DNA level, the sequence is TGTGCCAGCAGCCCCCTGACCCTCGGCGAGCAGTTCTTC. The sequence joins TRBV7-2 to TRBJ2-1, with the identity of the D gene unclear. The CDR3 measures 13 amino acids from cysteine to phenylalanine. The read is trimmed to its CDR3 DNA, 39 bases read in frame from base 1. V loses 5 bases, J loses 10 bases, and the germline ends lie 15 bases apart. CDR1 and CDR2 were assigned from the germline V gene as SGHTA and FQGNSA.